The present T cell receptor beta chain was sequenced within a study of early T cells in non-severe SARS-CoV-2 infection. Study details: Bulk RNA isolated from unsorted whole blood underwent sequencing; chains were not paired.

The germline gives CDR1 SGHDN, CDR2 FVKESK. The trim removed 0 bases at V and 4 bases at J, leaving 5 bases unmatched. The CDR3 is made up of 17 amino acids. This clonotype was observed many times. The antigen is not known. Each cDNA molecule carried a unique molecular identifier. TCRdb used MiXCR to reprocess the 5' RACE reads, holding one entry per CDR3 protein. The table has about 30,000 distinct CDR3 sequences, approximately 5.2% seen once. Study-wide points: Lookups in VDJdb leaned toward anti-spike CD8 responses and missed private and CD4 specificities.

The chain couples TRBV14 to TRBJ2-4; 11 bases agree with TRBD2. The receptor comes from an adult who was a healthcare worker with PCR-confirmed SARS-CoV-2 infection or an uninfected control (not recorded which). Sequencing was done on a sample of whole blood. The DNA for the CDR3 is TGTGCCAGCAGCCAAGATCTGTCTAGCGGGAGGAAAAACATTCAGTACTTC. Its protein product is CASSQDLSSGRKNIQYF.